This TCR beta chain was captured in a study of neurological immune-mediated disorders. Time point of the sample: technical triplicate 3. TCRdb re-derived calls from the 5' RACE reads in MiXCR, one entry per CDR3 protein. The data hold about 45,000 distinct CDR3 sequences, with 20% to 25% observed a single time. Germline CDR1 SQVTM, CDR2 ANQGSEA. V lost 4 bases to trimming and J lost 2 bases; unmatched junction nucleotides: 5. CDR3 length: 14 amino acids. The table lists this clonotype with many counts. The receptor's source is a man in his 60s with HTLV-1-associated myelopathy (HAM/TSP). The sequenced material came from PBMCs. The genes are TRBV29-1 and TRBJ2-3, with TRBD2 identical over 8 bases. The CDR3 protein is CSVATSGYTDTQYF. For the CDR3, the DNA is TGCAGCGTTGCAACTAGCGGATACACAGATACGCAGTATTTT.